The 17 T cell receptor beta chains in this list originate from one sample, sequenced in a study of shared clonotypes between healthy human individuals. Assay: immunoSEQ multiplex PCR; the TCRdb copy retains only in-frame clones and omits some. Of 900,000 to 1,200,000 clones in the sample, 78% were seen once. Sequencing was performed on memory CD4+ T cells from PBMCs. Indicated subset: CD45RA-negative fraction. Source of these receptors: a man between 18 and 29 years old in good health. Some clones in this sample may be carry-over from other donors' samples.

The rearrangement uses TRBV28 and TRBJ1-2, with 9 bases matching TRBD1. Per germline, CDR1 MDHEN and CDR2 SYDVKM. The CDR3 is made up of 15 amino acids. V lost 2 bases to trimming and J lost 6 bases; unmatched junction nucleotides: 7. The CDR3 sequence is CASSLVPGTGNGYTF. As DNA, the CDR3 is TGTGCCAGCAGTTTAGTCCCCGGGACAGGGAATGGCTACACCTTC.

The V and J genes are TRBV6-5 and TRBJ2-1, with D unclear. In germline, CDR1 is MNHEY, CDR2 SVGAGI. There are 14 residues in the CDR3. Trimming cost V 2 bases and J 1 base, with 6 bases left between them. The CDR3 here is CASSYGWSYNEQFF. The CDR3 bases are TGTGCCAGCAGTTACGGGTGGTCCTACAATGAGCAGTTCTTC.

The chain has TRBV28 and TRBJ2-5, with D unresolved. With 5 bases removed from V and 7 bases from J, the gap between germline ends came to 8 bases. The CDR3 length is 11 residues. Germline CDR1 and CDR2: MDHEN and SYDVKM. The CDR3 DNA reads as TGTGCCAGCAGTCGCAGCCCGACCCAGTACTTC. It yields the protein CASSRSPTQYF. The variable domain in full, with the rest retrieved from reference TRBV28 and TRBJ2-5, is DVKVTQSSRYLVKRTGEKVFLECVQDMDHENMFWYRQDPGLGLRLIYFSYDVKMKEKGDIPEGYSVSREKKERFSLILESASTNQTSMYLCASSRSPTQYFGPGTRLLVL.

This clone was seen only a few times. The chain recombines TRBV6-4 with TRBJ2-5; 8 bases match TRBD1. This CDR3 has 20 residues. V shed 2 bases, J shed 5 bases, and the junction held 22 bases outside the gene matches. Germline loops: CDR1 MRHNA, CDR2 SNTAGT. CDR3 sequence: CASSDPRTGKDSGASETQYF. The CDR3 region has the DNA TGTGCCAGCAGTGACCCCCGGACAGGGAAAGACTCTGGGGCGAGTGAGACCCAGTACTTC.

V gene TRBV27 combines with J gene TRBJ1-2; D gene unclear. Germline values: CDR1 MNHEY, CDR2 SMNVEV (reference sequence). V was cut by 6 bases and J by 8 bases, with 13 bases left in between. This CDR3 spans 12 amino acids. CDR3 DNA: TGTGCCAGCAGCTCCCCTTCTAAAGGCTACACCTTC. It yields the protein CASSSPSKGYTF.

The gene calls are TRBV4-1 and TRBJ2-5; 8 bases map to TRBD1. V was clipped by 0 bases and J by 3 bases; unmatched bases: 6. The CDR3 sequence is 16 residues long. Germline V gene lookup returns CDR1 MGHRA and CDR2 YSYEKL. The CDR3 loop reads CASSQEGGQGKETQYF. The CDR3 nucleotides are TGCGCCAGCAGCCAAGAGGGCGGACAGGGTAAAGAGACCCAGTACTTC.

The rearrangement links TRBV29-1 to TRBJ2-5; 7 bases are a match to TRBD2. CDR3 length: 14 residues. The junction had 12 bases not matched to a gene; V was cut back by 7 bases and J by 4 bases. In germline, CDR1 is SQVTM, CDR2 ANQGSEA. In DNA form, the CDR3 reads TGCAGCGCCGTGGAGGGGACTACTAGAGAGACCCAGTACTTC. Its protein is CSAVEGTTRETQYF.

This clone was detected ten times or more. V and J are TRBV27 and TRBJ1-4; D remains ambiguous. V dropped 5 bases and J dropped 7 bases, with 20 bases sitting between them. The CDR3 totals 16 residues. The germline CDR1 and CDR2 sequences are MNHEY and SMNVEV (reference sequence). CDR3 protein: CASSGIVNQGGEKLFF. As DNA, the CDR3 is TGTGCCAGCAGTGGAATTGTCAACCAAGGAGGTGAAAAACTGTTTTTT.

The chain joins TRBV7-9 to TRBJ2-3; 7 nucleotides align to TRBD1. From germline, CDR1 is SEHNR and CDR2 FQNEAQ (reference sequence). V was clipped by 6 bases and J by 2 bases; unmatched bases: 5. The CDR3 sequence is 14 residues long. The CDR3 DNA reads TGTGCCAGCAGACCAGGGACAGTCACAGATACGCAGTATTTT. Amino acids: CASRPGTVTDTQYF.

The chain couples TRBV11-2 to TRBJ1-2, with 7 positions matching TRBD1. Trimming took 0 bases from V and 4 from J; bases not matched to a gene: 8. The CDR3 consists of 16 residues. The V gene's germline CDR1 is SGHAT and CDR2 FQNNGV. The CDR3 DNA reads as TGTGCCAGCAGCTTAGAGCAGGGGACAGCACTCTATGGCTACACCTTC. Amino acid sequence: CASSLEQGTALYGYTF.

A remark on this clone: The sample holds other DNA sequences that translate to the same CDR3. The gene calls are TRBV5-1 and TRBJ2-7, with 11 bases identical to TRBD2. J gave up 1 base and V 4 bases, and 4 bases lay outside the gene matches. Germline values: CDR1 SGHRS, CDR2 YFSETQ. CDR3 length: 15 amino acids. CDR3 DNA: TGCGCCAGCAGCCCCACTAGCGGGAGATCCTACGAGCAGTACTTC. It translates to CASSPTSGRSYEQYF.

The chain carries TRBV4-1 and TRBJ2-3, with 7 bases that match TRBD2. With V trimmed by 4 bases and J by 4 bases, 8 bases remained unmatched. CDR3 size: 15 residues. The germline gives CDR1 MGHRA, CDR2 YSYEKL. The CDR3 here is CASSLRGDGADTQYF. The DNA of the CDR3 is TGCGCCAGCAGCCTTCGGGGGGATGGGGCAGATACGCAGTATTTT.

This chain links TRBV5-1 with TRBJ1-3; D is uncertain. V gave up 0 bases and J gave up 2 bases, with 6 bases separating them. The CDR3 is 14 residues long. CDR1 and CDR2 (germline): SGHRS, YFSETQ. The CDR3 sequence: CASSLVPAGNTIYF. CDR3 nucleotide sequence: TGCGCCAGCAGCTTGGTACCAGCTGGAAACACCATATATTTT.

The count of this clone is one. The V and J genes are TRBV5-1 and TRBJ2-3, with D hard to call. The CDR3 sequence is 15 residues long. The V and J ends lost 1 base and 5 bases respectively, with 14 bases between them. Germline V lookup: CDR1 SGHRS, CDR2 YFSETQ. The CDR3 spells CASSLTGQWGDTQYF. CDR3 in DNA: TGCGCCAGCAGCTTGACCGGGCAATGGGGAGATACGCAGTATTTT.

This chain uses TRBV7-9 with TRBJ2-7; D might be TRBD1 (5 bases). Germline-derived CDR1 and CDR2 are SEHNR and FQNEAQ (reference sequence). With 3 bases removed from V and 1 base from J, the gap between germline ends came to 10 bases. The CDR3 sequence is 14 residues long. CDR3 loop: CASSLLQGSYEQYF. CDR3 in DNA: TGTGCCAGCAGCTTGCTTCAGGGTTCCTACGAGCAGTACTTC.

V usage is TRBV19 and J usage is TRBJ2-2; D is perhaps TRBD2 (5 bases). This CDR3 region has 14 residues. V lost 3 bases and J lost 7, with 12 bases in between. Germline V CDR1 and CDR2: LNHDA, SQIVND (reference sequence). The CDR3 is CASSMPGEGGELFF. CDR3 sequence (DNA): TGTGCCAGTAGTATGCCTGGCGAGGGCGGGGAGCTGTTTTTT.

About this clone: This may be a read error, as it is one base from a much larger clone. The chain combines TRBV5-6 with TRBJ2-5; 9 bases line up with TRBD1. This CDR3 contains 13 residues. From germline, CDR1 is SGHDT and CDR2 YYEEEE. V was clipped by 4 bases and J by 4 bases; unmatched bases: 2. CDR3 loop: CASSPTGGETQYF. CDR3 DNA sequence: TGTGCCAGCAGCCCGACAGGGGGAGAGACCCAGTACTTC.